This section outlines one T cell receptor (beta chain) sequence together with its context. Its antigen remains unidentified. The record originates from a study of metastatic and nonmetastatic thyroid tumors. Study details: Repertoire data that came from the blood and tumor or nodule tissue of malignant and benign thyroid patients were compared. General study points: Benign nodules reportedly had significantly lower TCR beta diversity than malignant thyroid tumors in blood and tumor.

TCRdb reanalyzed the PCR reads via MiXCR. This sample has roughly 30,000 clones, with under 20% found just once. The CDR3 covers 15 residues. V lost 7 bases and J lost 7; bases outside the gene matches: 8. Every patient underwent thyroid surgery untreated. The chain combines TRBV12-3 or TRBV12-4 with TRBJ2-2, with 11 bases fitting TRBD1. The clonotype was recovered from a female donor with papillary thyroid cancer or a benign thyroid nodule (not recorded which). Some clones in this sample may be carry-over from other donors' samples. Material for sequencing was blood. In DNA, the CDR3 is TGTGCCAGCACTGCGGGACAGGGGGTAGTCGGGGAGCTGTTTTTT. It codes for CASTAGQGVVGELFF.